Presented here are 21 T cell receptor beta chains from one specimen sequenced in a study of cytomegalovirus exposure and HLA in healthy donors. With 60 Vbeta and 13 Jbeta primers, the PCR was carried out. Generated by immunoSEQ multiplex PCR, the TCRdb table keeps only in-frame clones and is missing some. This sample has around 150,000 clones, with 65% to 85% found just once. Sequencing input: PBMCs. The source of these receptors is a male donor in good health and CMV-seropositive.

The chain has TRBV2 and TRBJ2-7, with TRBD1 matching 8 bases. This CDR3 spans 15 amino acids. Germline loops: CDR1 SNHLY, CDR2 FYNNEI. V gave up 4 bases and J gave up 4 bases; unmatched junction bases: 9. CDR3 amino acids: CASSVRDRGGYEQYF. The CDR3 region has the DNA TGTGCCAGCAGTGTCCGTGACAGGGGAGGTTACGAGCAGTACTTC.

The rearrangement joins TRBV2 to TRBJ1-5; TRBD1 might be the D (5 bases). Between the trimmed V and J ends, which lost 8 bases and 4 bases, there was a span of 12 bases. The CDR3 loop spans 13 amino acids. Germline V lookup: CDR1 SNHLY, CDR2 FYNNEI. CDR3 loop: CASRLGANQPQHF. The CDR3, as DNA: TGTGCCAGCCGTTTAGGGGCGAATCAGCCCCAGCATTTT.

The chain has TRBV6-4 and TRBJ2-1, with TRBD2 identical over 8 bases. The CDR3 runs 15 residues. V lost 6 bases to trimming and J lost 4 bases; unmatched junction nucleotides: 8. Germline CDR1 MRHNA, CDR2 SNTAGT. In DNA, the CDR3 is TGTGCCAGCAGCCTCTGGGCTAGCGGGTACAATGAGCAGTTCTTC. Amino acids: CASSLWASGYNEQFF.

V usage is TRBV5-8 and J usage is TRBJ1-2, with D perhaps matching TRBD1 (6 bases). Germline CDR1 is SGHTS and CDR2 is YDEGEE. Trimming stripped 1 base from V and 6 bases from J, with 16 bases between. This CDR3 spans 15 amino acids. The CDR3 coding sequence is TGTGCCAGCAGCTTGCGTGTACGACAGGCCCATGGCTACACCTTC. Protein sequence: CASSLRVRQAHGYTF.

The chain uses TRBV7-9 and TRBJ2-7, with TRBD2 matching over 11 bases. Trimming removed 0 bases from V and 2 bases from J; junction bases left unmatched: 3. Germline values: CDR1 SEHNR, CDR2 FQNEAQ (reference sequence). The CDR3 length is 16 residues. The CDR3 DNA reads as TGTGCCAGCAGCTTAGCCCTAGCGGGGGGTACCTACGAGCAGTACTTC. Translation gives CASSLALAGGTYEQYF.

Points on this clone: Its ends do not fully match the called genes, so a read error is possible. The chain uses TRBV7-7 and TRBJ2-5; no clear D gene. In germline, CDR1 is SSHAT, CDR2 FNYEAQ (reference sequence). The CDR3 is 15 amino acids. The CDR3 bases are TGTGCTAGCAGCTTAGCAGATAGGCCACAGGAGACCCAGTACTTC. It yields the protein CASSLADRPQETQYF.

This chain links TRBV4-2 with TRBJ2-2; D not resolved. Germline V CDR1 and CDR2: LGHNA, YNFKEQ. Trimming removed 3 bases at V and 5 bases at J, with 4 bases between. This CDR3 is 12 amino acids long. CDR3 protein: CASSQSTGELFF. CDR3 bases: TGTGCCAGCAGCCAGAGTACCGGGGAGCTGTTTTTT.

This sequence joins TRBV5-4 and TRBJ2-6; a weak D match, TRBD1 (6 bases). Per germline, CDR1 SGHNT and CDR2 YYREEE (reference sequence). The CDR3 contains 18 residues. Trimming took off 2 bases at V and 0 bases at J, with 15 bases between the two ends. CDR3: CASSFLAGQSSGANVLTF. The CDR3 DNA reads as TGTGCCAGCAGCTTCTTAGCCGGACAGTCCTCTGGGGCCAACGTCCTGACTTTC.

For the CDR3, the DNA is TGTGCCAGCAGCTTAGTTAACGCGGGCCAAAGGAGGGAGCAGTACTTC. Translated: CASSLVNAGQRREQYF. The chain carries TRBV11-2 and TRBJ2-7; D is possibly TRBD2 (5 bases). The V gene lost 1 base and the J gene lost 7 bases, with 20 bases spanning the gap. In germline, CDR1 is SGHAT, CDR2 FQNNGV. The CDR3 sequence is 16 residues long.

The CDR3 region is CASSSPDRGIENYGYTF. CDR3 in DNA: TGTGCCAGCAGCTCGCCGGACAGGGGAATTGAGAACTATGGCTACACCTTC. The chain carries TRBV7-9 and TRBJ1-2, with 9 bases matching TRBD1. This CDR3 is built from 17 residues. Germline loops: CDR1 SEHNR, CDR2 FQNEAQ (reference sequence). V lost 4 bases to trimming and J lost 2 bases; unmatched junction nucleotides: 11.

V usage is TRBV27 and J usage is TRBJ2-7; the D gene is possibly TRBD2 (5 bases). Trimming shortened V by 8 bases and J by 0 bases, and 14 bases separated the two germline ends. The CDR3 has 14 residues. Germline values: CDR1 MNHEY, CDR2 SMNVEV (reference sequence). The CDR3 loop reads CASASEGSSYEQYF. CDR3 DNA: TGTGCCAGCGCCTCTGAAGGGAGCTCCTACGAGCAGTACTTC.

This clone was observed a handful of times. The rearrangement joins TRBV6-5 to TRBJ2-4; D might be TRBD2 (6 bases). The CDR3 consists of 14 residues. Germline V gives CDR1 MNHEY, CDR2 SVGAGI. V lost 5 bases, J lost 7 bases, and 15 bases lay in between. CDR3 DNA sequence: TGTGCCAGCAGTGCACGGGAGTTTGAGAACATTCAGTACTTC. Protein: CASSAREFENIQYF.

This clone was observed a single time. The J gene is TRBJ2-5, the V gene TRBV25-1, with a tentative D call TRBD2 (6 bases). Germline V gene data show CDR1 as MGHDK and CDR2 as SYGVNS. This CDR3 comprises 15 residues. This CDR3 is CASSGALANQETQYF. CDR3 nucleotides: TGTGCTTCGAGTGGGGCTCTAGCGAACCAAGAGACCCAGTACTTC.

In its sample, this clone was seen once. The chain's CDR3 is CASSGTGDGNQPQHF. The CDR3 coding sequence is TGCGCCAGCAGCGGGACAGGGGACGGCAATCAGCCCCAGCATTTT. The chain recombines TRBV5-1 with TRBJ1-5, with 10 bases matching TRBD1. The germline CDR1 and CDR2 sequences are SGHRS and YFSETQ. This CDR3 comprises 15 residues. Trimming at V came to 4 bases and at J to 2 bases, leaving 3 bases not matched to a gene.

The CDR3 sequence is CASWWGRWGEAFF. Here the CDR3 DNA reads TGTGCCAGTTGGTGGGGGCGCTGGGGTGAAGCTTTCTTT. The rearrangement uses TRBV6-6 and TRBJ1-1; TRBD1 is a possible D gene (6 bases). Germline assignment: CDR1 MNHNY and CDR2 SVGAGI (reference sequence). This CDR3 has 13 amino acids. V lost 9 bases to trimming and J lost 7 bases, with 18 bases between them.

The gene calls are TRBV7-9 and TRBJ1-1, with 9 bases that match TRBD1. This CDR3 spans 13 amino acids. Germline V CDR1 and CDR2: SEHNR, FQNEAQ (reference sequence). The V and J ends lost 6 bases and 5 bases, in that order; junction bases with no gene match: 4. CDR3 in amino acids: CASRSDRGTEAFF. CDR3 coding DNA: TGTGCCAGCAGATCCGACAGGGGGACTGAAGCTTTCTTT.

V and J are TRBV27 and TRBJ1-1; the D is unclear. With 3 bases removed from V and 10 bases from J, the gap between germline ends came to 30 bases. Germline V gene lookup returns CDR1 MNHEY and CDR2 SMNVEV (reference sequence). This CDR3 comprises 18 residues. The CDR3 region has the DNA TGTGCCAGCAGTTTCAGAAGTCCTGGGAGTTTGTCTTTGGGTAGAGCTTTCTTT. It yields the protein CASSFRSPGSLSLGRAFF.

This chain's CDR3 is CASSFRAGDEQFF. The DNA of the CDR3 is TGTGCCAGCAGCTTCCGGGCAGGGGATGAGCAGTTCTTC. The genes are TRBV7-6 and TRBJ2-1, with D tentatively TRBD1 (6 bases). Germline CDR1 is SGHVS and CDR2 is FNYEAQ. This CDR3 has 13 amino acids. Trimming cost V 3 bases and J 8 bases, with 11 bases left between them.

The chain joins TRBV5-1 to TRBJ1-1; tentative D call: TRBD1 (5 bases). Germline loops: CDR1 SGHRS, CDR2 YFSETQ. This CDR3 comprises 12 residues. Trimming took 6 bases from V and 4 from J, leaving 10 bases between them. The chain's CDR3 is CASTGSGTEAFF. For the CDR3, the DNA is TGCGCCAGCACAGGGTCAGGCACTGAAGCTTTCTTT.

This clone was detected only once. V usage is TRBV15 and J usage is TRBJ2-2; tentatively, D is TRBD2 (6 bases). The CDR3 spans 13 residues. The ends were cut back, 5 bases at V and 7 bases at J, with 11 bases in the middle. CDR1 is LNHNV and CDR2 is YYDKDF in the germline V gene (reference sequence). In DNA, the CDR3 is TGTGCCACCAGCGGGGGGATTGGCGGGGAGCTGTTTTTT. Protein product: CATSGGIGGELFF.

The chain links TRBV7-8 to TRBJ2-2, with 10 bases matching TRBD2. In germline, CDR1 is SGHVS, CDR2 FQNEAQ. The V gene end was trimmed by 4 bases and the J gene end by 2 bases; junction bases not matched to a gene: 10. The CDR3 is 18 residues long. The CDR3 bases are TGTGCCAGCAGCTATAGGGCTAGCGGGGGAATCAACACCGGGGAGCTGTTTTTT. Its translation: CASSYRASGGINTGELFF.